This T cell receptor beta chain came from a study of graft-versus-host responses after intestinal transplantation (TCRdb year 2021). Some background on the complete study: Multivisceral, liver-intestinal, or isolated intestinal transplants were received by the recipients. To identify alloreactive clones, pre-transplant mixed lymphocyte reaction products were sequenced and then compared with unstimulated pre-transplant donor and recipient T cells. After intestinal transplantation, graft-versus-host and host-versus-graft alloreactive T cell clones in the graft, circulation and bone marrow were tracked using bulk TCR-beta CDR3 sequencing. The cohort enrolled 20 to 30 intestinal transplant recipients, one of whom was a retransplant, and a few patients without pretransplant specimens were excluded. Instead of going to the commercial service, samples from a few later patients were sequenced in-house on an Illumina MiSeq and processed with MiXCR. Every recipient was given anti-thymocyte globulin induction, followed by approximately 3 years of maintenance tacrolimus and steroids. Donor T cell macrochimerism was defined as a peak of at least 4% donor T cells among recipient peripheral blood mononuclear cells.

Blood samples were collected up to 4 times in the first month after transplant and then at least monthly when available. Libraries were built with the immunoSEQ multiplex PCR assay. For most patients, genomic DNA was subjected to high-throughput TCR-beta CDR3 sequencing by Adaptive Biotechnologies. Concerning the study's data processing: TCR sequencing data for approximately 17 patients were retrieved from Adaptive's ImmunoSEQ software; a few other patients were processed with MiXCR and VDJtools. CDR3 nucleotide sequences shared by donor and recipient were removed because the origin of these sequences could not be assigned. Alloreactive clones required at least 2-fold expansion over unstimulated cells and minimum CFSE-low frequency of 0.002% (template counts) or 0.001% (read counts). A clone was considered mappable if detected in the sequenced pre-transplant spleen, lymph node, or MLR CFSE-low populations of the donor or recipient. The cumulative frequency of alloreactive clones was calculated as a percentage of all sequences, weighted by copy number. As stored in TCRdb, this immuneACCESS dataset retains in-frame rearrangements with V and J assigned. A fraction of the clones does not appear; measured against another copy, unresolved V genes explain less than half of the discrepancy, and the remainder lacks a known reason. V and J calls and clone size are those listed in that table; D and trimming were worked out from the DNA. The sample includes 35,000 to 50,000 clones, with roughly 94% observed a single time. The top ten clonotypes cover around 1.4% of the sample.

What the research found in general, with its limitations: Peak levels of circulating GvH clones were associated with declines in HvG clones early after transplant. The relatively low number and heterogeneity of intestinal transplant patients limited the conclusions. GvH clones were detected in recipient bone marrow, and some of these GvH clones were observed earlier in ileal mucosa or blood, consistent with an intestinal mucosal origin. In the allografts of patients with donor T cell macrochimerism, GvH to HvG T cell clonal ratios were high.

The V end loses 5 bases and the J end loses 3 bases, and a stretch of 16 bases separates them. The CDR3 holds 16 amino acids from the cysteine to the phenylalanine. The kept DNA is CDR3 alone, 48 bases in frame from the first base. The germline V gene sets CDR1 to SGHAT and CDR2 to FQNNGV. To note about this clone: Its target antigen remains unknown. No quality values exist for individual bases; no much larger clone is one base distant.

The sequenced sample was PBMCs, obtained about 11 months after intestinal transplant. This clonotype was obtained from a human patient who received an intestinal transplant, so some T cells may come from the graft donor. In this chain, TRBV11-2 is recombined with TRBJ2-2, with the D call perhaps TRBD1 or TRBD2, each one matching 5 bases. The DNA is as follows: TGTGCCAGCAGCCCCGGCCAGGGACGGCACACCGGGGAGCTGTTTTTT. The encoded protein is CASSPGQGRHTGELFF.